What follows are 11 T cell receptor beta chains derived from one specimen sequenced in a study of low-dose radiotherapy and immunotherapy resistance in tumors. Primers used for first-strand cDNA, a TRAV- and TRBV-specific set, covered both alpha and beta chains. Over roughly 20 PCR cycles, TCRs were amplified from a constant-region primer and V-primer adapter. TCRdb ran MiXCR on the reads and lists one entry per CDR3 protein. The table records tens of thousands of distinct CDR3 sequences, 20% to 25% of them present only once. Time point defined: after trial treatment. Treatment noted: LDRT plus nivolumab, ipilimumab, low-dose cyclophosphamide and aspirin (RACIN trial). Material: PBMCs, obtained after low-dose radiotherapy plus immunotherapy. The receptor source for this set is a female donor with ovarian cancer.

The chain is built from TRBV6-6 and TRBJ2-2, with 8 bases identical to TRBD1. This CDR3 region has 15 residues. Germline V gives CDR1 MNHNY, CDR2 SVGAGI (reference sequence). V lost 6 bases, J lost 6 bases, and 9 bases stayed unmatched. CDR3 residues: CASSDGTGIAGELFF. CDR3 nucleotides: TGTGCCAGCAGCGACGGGACAGGAATAGCCGGGGAGCTGTTTTTT.

Turning to this clonotype: This is likely an artifact of a read error, given a far larger clone one base away. In nucleotides, the CDR3 is TGTGCCAGCAGCTTAAAGACTAGCGGGGGGGCGAACCAGTTCTTC. This gives the protein CASSLKTSGGANQFF. This chain connects TRBV7-2 to TRBJ2-1; 14 positions agree with TRBD2. Germline assignment: CDR1 SGHTA and CDR2 FQGNSA. The CDR3 has 15 amino acids. The J segment lost 13 bases and the V segment lost 2 bases, leaving 7 bases of the junction unmatched.

At least ten counts were recorded for this clonotype. The V call is TRBV7-2, the J call TRBJ2-1, with 7 bases fitting TRBD1. The junction had 17 bases not matched to a gene; V was cut back by 5 bases and J by 7 bases. CDR1 SGHTA and CDR2 FQGNSA come from the germline V gene. CDR3 length: 17 amino acids. For the CDR3, the DNA is TGTGCCAGCAGCCCCGGAACAGGGGTGGGGGTTCTAAATGAGCAGTTCTTC. This gives the protein CASSPGTGVGVLNEQFF.

A remark on this clonotype: The likely explanation is a read error, given a far larger clone one base away. This chain connects TRBV6-5 to TRBJ1-1, with a weak D call TRBD1 (5 bases). Germline V CDR1 and CDR2: MNHEY, SVGAGI. CDR3 size: 16 residues. Trimming removed 7 bases at V and 0 bases at J, with 18 bases between. CDR3 loop: CASIVGETLVNTEAFF. In DNA, the CDR3 is TGTGCCAGCATCGTAGGGGAGACACTCGTGAACACTGAAGCTTTCTTT.

This clonotype was picked up many times. CDR3 amino acids: CASSLGGQTDTQYF. CDR3 DNA: TGTGCCAGCAGTTTGGGGGGACAAACAGATACGCAGTATTTT. This chain uses TRBV12-3 or TRBV12-4 with TRBJ2-3; possibly TRBD1 or TRBD2 for D (6 bases each). V was shortened by 3 bases and J by 3 bases, with 10 bases between the two germline ends. The CDR3 consists of 14 residues.

The chain links TRBV2 to TRBJ2-7, with D possibly TRBD2 on 5 matching bases. V lost 7 bases and J lost 4, with 8 bases in between. CDR1 is SNHLY and CDR2 is FYNNEI in the germline V gene. This CDR3 comprises 11 residues. CDR3 DNA sequence: TGTGCCAGCAAGAGGGAGTACGAGCAGTACTTC. Translated, it gives CASKREYEQYF.

Many counts were recorded for this clonotype. This chain's CDR3 is CSARFSGLYGYTF. The CDR3, as DNA: TGCAGTGCTAGATTTTCGGGTCTCTATGGCTACACCTTC. The chain couples TRBV20-1 to TRBJ1-2; D is undetermined. V gave up 2 bases and J gave up 4 bases, with 11 bases separating them. Germline V gives CDR1 DFQATT, CDR2 SNEGSKA (reference sequence). This CDR3 has 13 residues.

As to this clonotype: A far larger clone is off by one base, so a read error is likely. The rearrangement links TRBV13 to TRBJ2-7; D call uncertain. The CDR3 loop spans 11 amino acids. Germline-derived CDR1 and CDR2 are PRHDT and FYEKMQ (reference sequence). CDR3 protein: CTSSPLYEQYF. The CDR3, as DNA: TGTACCAGCAGCCCCTTGTACGAGCAGTACTTC. Based on the CDR3 plus reference TRBV13 and TRBJ2-7, the full variable domain is AAGVIQSPRHLIKEKRETATLKCYPIPRHDTVYWYQQGPGQDPQFLISFYEKMQSDKGSIPDRFSAQQFSDYHSELNMSSLELGDSALYFCTSSPLYEQYFGPGTRLTVT.

This clonotype was observed many times. The chain employs TRBV19 and TRBJ2-7; 10 bases line up with TRBD1. The CDR3 extends over 15 amino acids. Germline CDR1 is LNHDA and CDR2 is SQIVND (reference sequence). J gave up 5 bases and V 3 bases, and 7 bases lay outside the gene matches. The CDR3 DNA sequence: TGTGCCAGTAGTATTAAGACAGGGGGCCTAAACGAGCAGTACTTC. This translates into CASSIKTGGLNEQYF.

V usage is TRBV6-6 and J usage is TRBJ2-2; weak D call: TRBD2 (6 bases). Trimming removed 6 bases at V and 9 bases at J, with 26 bases between. Germline CDR1 is MNHNY and CDR2 is SVGAGI (reference sequence). The CDR3 loop spans 17 amino acids. The CDR3 reads CASRRATSPSNTRELFF. The CDR3 bases are TGTGCCAGCAGGAGAGCAACTAGCCCGTCGAATACCAGGGAGCTGTTTTTT.

This clonotype was observed a single time. The chain uses TRBV4-3 and TRBJ1-2; tentative D call: TRBD1 (5 bases). Trimming stripped 0 bases from V and 4 bases from J, with 12 bases between. Germline V gives CDR1 LGHNA, CDR2 YSLEER. This CDR3 region has 15 residues. The chain's CDR3 is CASSQEVQGPYGYTF. The CDR3 DNA reads as TGCGCCAGCAGCCAAGAAGTTCAGGGACCCTATGGCTACACCTTC.